The 20 T cell receptor beta chains reported below all come from one sample, sequenced in a study of a mutant IDH1 vaccine in newly diagnosed glioma. Clones were read by immunoSEQ multiplex PCR, and TCRdb kept only the in-frame ones, dropping some. The profile shows about 62,000 clones, around 89% of them singletons. These receptors' antigens are unknown. Documented time point: week 11, during vaccination. Alongside topical imiquimod, each dose of vaccine comprised 300 ug of mutant IDH1 20-mer peptide. Source: PBMCs, taken from a glioma patient whose treatment included an IDH1 peptide vaccine. Receptors were obtained from a man aged 35-49 years with glioma.

This clone has just one count. The chain carries TRBV7-3 and TRBJ2-7; TRBD2 agrees at 8 bases. The CDR3 sequence is 13 residues long. V was pared by 6 bases and J by 4 bases, with 5 bases of the junction left unmatched. CDR1 and CDR2 from the germline V gene are SGHTA and FQGTGA. In DNA form, the CDR3 reads TGTGCCAGCAGTTCGGGACTAGGATACGAGCAGTACTTC. Translation: CASSSGLGYEQYF. The full variable domain, its missing parts supplied by reference TRBV7-3 and TRBJ2-7, is GAGVSQTPSNKVTEKGKYVELRCDPISGHTALYWYRQSLGQGPEFLIYFQGTGAADDSGLPNDRFFAVRPEGSVSTLKIQRTERGDSAVYLCASSSGLGYEQYFGPGTRLTVT.

The chain links TRBV28 to TRBJ2-7; TRBD2 aligns across 7 bases. Germline V gives CDR1 MDHEN, CDR2 SYDVKM. Trimming cost V 8 bases and J 1 base; bases outside gene matches: 11. The CDR3 runs to 15 residues. CDR3: CASPPLGGVSYEQYF. Here the CDR3 DNA reads TGTGCCAGCCCCCCCCTGGGGGGGGTATCCTACGAGCAGTACTTC.

The rearrangement links TRBV4-1 to TRBJ2-5; 16 bases line up with TRBD2. V shed 0 bases and J 4 bases; nucleotides not matched to a gene: 5. CDR1 is MGHRA, CDR2 YSYEKL, per germline. This CDR3 contains 18 residues. The CDR3 nucleotides are TGCGCCAGCAGCCAAGAGGGACTAGCGGGGGGGCCGGCAGAGACCCAGTACTTC. This codes for CASSQEGLAGGPAETQYF.

The chain joins TRBV19 to TRBJ2-2; tentatively, D is TRBD1 or TRBD2 (5 bases each). CDR1 LNHDA and CDR2 SQIVND come from the germline V gene (reference sequence). V was trimmed by 6 bases and J by 0 bases, leaving 8 bases between them. The CDR3 sequence is 14 residues long. In nucleotides, the CDR3 is TGTGCCAGTAGATTGGGGGCGAACACCGGGGAGCTGTTTTTT. Protein sequence: CASRLGANTGELFF.

The chain recombines TRBV5-4 with TRBJ2-3; the D gene is possibly TRBD1 (5 bases). The CDR3 sequence is 16 residues long. Germline V gives CDR1 SGHNT, CDR2 YYREEE (reference sequence). The V end was cut by 2 bases, the J end by 2 bases, with 15 bases between. CDR3 DNA: TGTGCCAGCAGCTTAGGACAACCGCTCAACACAGATACGCAGTATTTT. Translated, it gives CASSLGQPLNTDTQYF.

The rearrangement links TRBV7-8 to TRBJ1-5; TRBD1 is a possible D gene (6 bases). Trimming removed 0 bases from V and 0 bases from J, with 12 bases in between. The V gene's germline CDR1 is SGHVS and CDR2 FQNEAQ. The CDR3 consists of 17 residues. The CDR3 region is CASSLAGTSGSNQPQHF. In DNA, the CDR3 is TGTGCCAGCAGCTTAGCCGGGACAAGTGGTAGCAATCAGCCCCAGCATTTT.

The chain recombines TRBV28 with TRBJ2-7; a possible D gene is TRBD2 (6 bases). The CDR3 extends over 14 amino acids. V lost 5 bases, J lost 3 bases, and 14 bases lay in between. The germline CDR1 and CDR2 sequences are MDHEN and SYDVKM. CDR3 residues: CASSISPGLYEQYF. CDR3 nucleotide sequence: TGTGCCAGCAGTATCTCGCCGGGACTCTACGAGCAGTACTTC.

In this sample, this clone turned up once. This chain joins TRBV28 and TRBJ2-7; D call uncertain. This CDR3 has 15 amino acids. The V end was cut by 6 bases, the J end by 6 bases, with 21 bases between. Germline CDR1 MDHEN, CDR2 SYDVKM. CDR3: CASRTGLGARGEQYF. As DNA, the CDR3 is TGTGCCAGCAGGACCGGGCTTGGTGCGCGTGGCGAGCAGTACTTC.

This CDR3 is CASSLPGSEQYV. CDR3 nucleotide sequence: TGTGCCAGCAGCTTGCCGGGGAGCGAGCAGTACGTC. J is TRBJ2-7 and V is TRBV5-8; the D gene is possibly TRBD2 (5 bases). Per the germline V gene, CDR1 is SGHTS and CDR2 is YDEGEE. CDR3 length: 12 amino acids. V gave up 1 base and J gave up 6 bases, with 8 bases separating them.

This chain links TRBV10-1 with TRBJ1-3, with no clear D. There are 17 residues in the CDR3. V shed 3 bases and J shed 0 bases, with 15 bases lying between them. The germline gives CDR1 WNHNN, CDR2 SYGVQD (reference sequence). This CDR3 is CASSDPSPSDSGNTIYF. The CDR3 DNA follows: TGCGCCAGCAGTGACCCCTCCCCCAGCGACTCTGGAAACACCATATATTTT.

V is TRBV5-5 and J is TRBJ2-7; D is perhaps TRBD1 (5 bases). This CDR3 region has 12 residues. Germline CDR1 SGHKS, CDR2 YYEKEE (reference sequence). Trimming stripped 5 bases from V and 6 bases from J, with 12 bases between. The CDR3 loop reads CASSPQGVEQYF. CDR3 coding DNA: TGTGCCAGCAGTCCTCAGGGCGTCGAGCAGTACTTC.

The chain carries TRBV10-3 and TRBJ2-1, with 8 bases that match TRBD2. The J segment lost 0 bases and the V segment lost 7 bases, leaving 5 bases of the junction unmatched. The CDR3 length is 15 residues. CDR1 ENHRY and CDR2 SYGVKD come from the germline V gene. The CDR3 here is CAIKDSGGSYNEQFF. CDR3 bases: TGTGCCATCAAGGACAGCGGGGGCTCCTACAATGAGCAGTTCTTC.

The gene calls are TRBV28 and TRBJ2-5, with TRBD1 matching over 12 bases. V lost 4 bases to trimming and J lost 2 bases; unmatched junction nucleotides: 14. CDR1 and CDR2 from the germline V gene are MDHEN and SYDVKM. This CDR3 region has 19 residues. In nucleotides, the CDR3 is TGTGCCAGCAGTTCCCCTCCGGGACAGGGGGCTAGTAGGCAAGAGACCCAGTACTTC. This gives the protein CASSSPPGQGASRQETQYF. Drawing the rest from reference TRBV28 and TRBJ2-5, the complete variable domain is DVKVTQSSRYLVKRTGEKVFLECVQDMDHENMFWYRQDPGLGLRLIYFSYDVKMKEKGDIPEGYSVSREKKERFSLILESASTNQTSMYLCASSSPPGQGASRQETQYFGPGTRLLVL.

V and J are TRBV27 and TRBJ2-7, with 10 positions matching TRBD2. V lost 2 bases and J lost 2; bases outside the gene matches: 3. The CDR3 has 15 amino acids. Germline CDR1 MNHEY, CDR2 SMNVEV (reference sequence). The CDR3: CASSLPSGRAYEQYF. CDR3 in DNA: TGTGCCAGCAGTTTACCCAGCGGGAGGGCCTACGAGCAGTACTTC.

The J gene is TRBJ2-7, the V gene TRBV4-2; 7 bases fit TRBD2. The CDR3 runs 18 residues. CDR1 is LGHNA and CDR2 is YNFKEQ in the germline V gene. V lost 1 base to trimming and J lost 2 bases; unmatched junction nucleotides: 14. The CDR3: CASSQVFASGTGTYEQYF. CDR3 DNA: TGTGCCAGCAGCCAAGTGTTCGCTAGCGGAACTGGTACCTACGAGCAGTACTTC.

This chain connects TRBV30 to TRBJ1-1, with 8 positions matching TRBD1. The V segment lost 0 bases and the J segment 2 bases; nucleotides outside the gene matches: 11. Germline-derived CDR1 and CDR2 are GTSNPN and SVGIG (reference sequence). This CDR3 region has 17 residues. CDR3 loop: CAWSVFPLTGGNTEAFF. CDR3 DNA: TGTGCCTGGAGTGTATTCCCCCTTACAGGGGGAAACACTGAAGCTTTCTTT.

This clone was picked up one time. The V call is TRBV27, the J call TRBJ1-6; D gene ambiguous. Germline CDR1 MNHEY, CDR2 SMNVEV (reference sequence). The CDR3 spans 13 residues. Trimming took 0 bases from V and 10 from J, leaving 7 bases between them. CDR3 bases: TGTGCCAGCAGTTTATCCCGGTCCTCACCCCTCCACTTT. Translated: CASSLSRSSPLHF.

This clone has just a few counts. The gene calls are TRBV4-1 and TRBJ1-5, with TRBD1 as a possible D gene (5 bases). Trimming took off 3 bases at V and 3 bases at J, with 12 bases between the two ends. There are 15 residues in the CDR3. The germline V gene has CDR1 MGHRA and CDR2 YSYEKL. Here the CDR3 DNA reads TGCGCCAGCAGCCAGGGTCCGGGACCCAATCAGCCCCAGCATTTT. Its protein is CASSQGPGPNQPQHF.

V usage is TRBV7-2 and J usage is TRBJ2-5, with a weak D call TRBD1 (5 bases). The V gene's germline CDR1 is SGHTA and CDR2 FQGNSA. Trimming shortened V by 1 base and J by 5 bases, and 17 bases separated the two germline ends. There are 16 residues in the CDR3. The CDR3 is CASSLVSLSAGETQYF. The DNA for the CDR3 is TGTGCCAGCAGCTTAGTATCGTTGAGTGCAGGGGAGACCCAGTACTTC.

V and J are TRBV2 and TRBJ2-5; D might be TRBD2 (7 bases). Trimming removed 1 base at V and 5 bases at J, with 23 bases between. The CDR3 loop spans 18 amino acids. The germline gives CDR1 SNHLY, CDR2 FYNNEI. The CDR3 coding sequence is TGTGCCAGCAGTGAAGGGGTTATTTGGGGGGGCCCTTCGGAGACCCAGTACTTC. Its translation: CASSEGVIWGGPSETQYF.